This entry lists 10 T cell receptor beta chains sequenced from one sample in a study of Graves' ophthalmopathy and Graves' hyperthyroidism (dated by TCRdb to the late 2010s). For sequencing, an Illumina HiSeq 2000 was employed. For repertoire sequencing, the TCR beta CDR3 regions were amplified from RNA transcripts. HTBI primers and the Qiagen OneStep RT-PCR kit were used in a first-round RT-PCR, which was followed by a second-round multiplex PCR, size selection and purification. TCRdb trimmed public reads at Q25 via fastp, called clones via MiXCR and kept in-frame beta chains. Rows are unified per CDR3 protein, each entry keeping the most common DNA and genes. The sample table records approximately 160,000 distinct CDR3 sequences; roughly two fifths of these occur just once. Of the sample, roughly 8.9% is held by the ten largest clones. Sequenced sample: peripheral blood. The receptors stem from a man under 40 with Graves' ophthalmopathy. Donor details come from another sample of the same person, matched by shared clones.

The chain recombines TRBV27 with TRBJ1-1; no reliable D call. Trimming removed 5 bases at V and 0 bases at J, with 13 bases between. Germline values: CDR1 MNHEY, CDR2 SMNVEV (reference sequence). The CDR3 is 15 amino acids. CDR3 sequence: CASSQLRSMNTEAFF. In DNA form, the CDR3 reads TGTGCCAGCAGTCAACTCAGATCTATGAACACTGAAGCTTTCTTT.

This clonotype was recorded at least ten times. The rearrangement links TRBV28 to TRBJ1-1, with D maybe TRBD1 (5 bases). The germline gives CDR1 MDHEN, CDR2 SYDVKM. This CDR3 has 12 residues. The V end lost 1 base, the J end lost 10 bases, and 10 bases lay between the germline ends. The CDR3 here is CASSLSTQGAFF. The CDR3 nucleotides read TGTGCCAGCAGTTTATCGACGCAGGGAGCTTTCTTT.

This chain links TRBV2 with TRBJ1-2; the match to TRBD1 covers 8 bases. The germline CDR1 and CDR2 sequences are SNHLY and FYNNEI. The CDR3 runs 12 residues. Trimming cost V 7 bases and J 7 bases; bases outside gene matches: 5. CDR3 sequence: CASITGGGGYTF. The CDR3 DNA follows: TGTGCCAGCATAACAGGGGGAGGTGGCTACACCTTC.

This clonotype was seen at least ten times. The rearrangement joins TRBV6-2 or TRBV6-3 to TRBJ2-7, with 12 bases lining up with TRBD2. This CDR3 is built from 20 residues. Germline CDR1 is MNHEY and CDR2 is SVGEGT. The V gene end was trimmed by 5 bases and the J gene end by 1 base; junction bases not matched to a gene: 18. The CDR3: CASSPMPRLAGDWTSYEQYF. In DNA, the CDR3 is TGTGCCAGCAGTCCGATGCCCAGACTAGCGGGAGATTGGACATCCTACGAGCAGTACTTC.

There are a few counts of this clonotype. The rearrangement links TRBV28 to TRBJ1-1; a possible D gene is TRBD1 (5 bases). The germline V gene encodes CDR1 MDHEN and CDR2 SYDVKM. This CDR3 is built from 14 residues. Trimming pared 8 bases from V and 1 base from J, leaving 14 bases between. CDR3 amino acids: CASGGIMWNTEAFF. CDR3 sequence (DNA): TGTGCCAGCGGGGGGATTATGTGGAACACTGAAGCTTTCTTT.

This clonotype was observed at least ten times. The chain couples TRBV15 to TRBJ2-2; tentative D call: TRBD2 (6 bases). V was clipped by 9 bases and J by 8 bases, with 10 bases between them. Looked up from germline, CDR1 is LNHNV and CDR2 is YYDKDF (reference sequence). The CDR3 runs 11 residues. CDR3 in amino acids: CATRREGELFF. In DNA form, the CDR3 reads TGTGCCACTCGGAGGGAAGGGGAGCTGTTTTTT.

This clonotype was seen at least ten times. The V and J genes are TRBV25-1 and TRBJ1-3; D remains unclear. Germline CDR1 is MGHDK and CDR2 is SYGVNS. The V end lost 4 bases, the J end lost 8 bases, and 21 bases lay between the germline ends. CDR3 length: 16 amino acids. The CDR3 is CASSVKTLPPWDTIYF. The CDR3 nucleotides read TGTGCCAGCAGTGTAAAGACTTTGCCCCCTTGGGACACCATATATTTT.

This clonotype was counted ten times or more. The CDR3 reads CASSSPSSGNTIYF. The CDR3 DNA reads TGTGCCAGCAGCTCCCCAAGCTCTGGAAACACCATATATTTT. This rearrangement joins TRBV11-2 to TRBJ1-3; D is uncertain. The germline gives CDR1 SGHAT, CDR2 FQNNGV. V lost 4 bases to trimming and J lost 0 bases, with 7 bases between them. The CDR3 runs 14 residues.

The table lists this clonotype with many counts. CDR3 residues: CASTPRWGELNYGYTF. CDR3 bases: TGTGCCAGCACCCCCAGATGGGGGGAACTTAACTATGGCTACACCTTC. V gene TRBV6-4 combines with J gene TRBJ1-2; D may be TRBD1 (5 bases). The V gene lost 7 bases and the J gene lost 1 base, with 19 bases spanning the gap. Germline CDR1 and CDR2: MRHNA and SNTAGT. The length of the CDR3 is 16 residues.

The J gene is TRBJ1-1, the V gene TRBV30; D perhaps matches TRBD1 (6 bases). Trimming removed 8 bases at V and 2 bases at J, with 15 bases between. CDR3 length: 13 amino acids. The V gene's germline CDR1 is GTSNPN and CDR2 SVGIG (reference sequence). The DNA of the CDR3 is TGTGCCCTTCAGGGGCAGGGAAACACTGAAGCTTTCTTT. Translating gives CALQGQGNTEAFF.